The clone carrying this T cell receptor (beta chain) was counted between two and nine times. No antigen is known for it. This record comes from a study of cytomegalovirus exposure and HLA in healthy donors. PCR primers comprised 60 Vbeta and 13 Jbeta primers. Under the authors' procedure: Roughly 9.9 million shared chains were among the 65 million to 85 million unique TCR beta chains that a later analysis counted. Some clones are missing from TCRdb's copy, which holds only in-frame ones; the method was immunoSEQ multiplex PCR. The V and J calls and the clone size are those of that table, but D and trimming were determined from the DNA. The top ten clones hold around 8.4% of a sample with approximately 110,000 clones, 76% of them seen once. Study-level findings and limits: A missense variant in DCLRE1C was later tied to TCR beta V- and J-gene trimming. Most likely, a cluster of highly shared sequence variants arose as a sequencing artifact.

This sequence was found in a man aged 35 to 55 in good health and CMV-seropositive. The sequencing input was PBMCs.

CDR3 residues: CASSPVVNTGELFF. In nucleotides, the CDR3 is TGCGCCAGCAGCCCAGTTGTGAACACCGGGGAGCTGTTTTTT. The V call is TRBV5-1, the J call TRBJ2-2; D not certain. Germline CDR1 SGHRS, CDR2 YFSETQ. V lost 4 bases to trimming and J lost 1 base, with 8 bases between them. CDR3 length: 14 residues.